This T cell receptor (beta chain) was identified during a study of blood T cell repertoires in COVID-19. Study context: The origin of the acute and convalescent COVID-19 samples was the United States, Italy and Spain. Sources were T cells, B-cell-depleted T cells, or PBMCs; the material itself was cDNA or gDNA.

In the original processing: How many nucleated cells were present was estimated from reference gene primer amplification. The table came from immunoSEQ multiplex PCR; TCRdb's copy has only in-frame clones and leaves some out. V and J calls plus clone size are reproduced from that table; the DNA served to infer D and trimming. The table lists some 160,000 clones, 86% of them singletons, with 4% in the top ten. Trimming left V 0 bases short and J 6 bases short, with 21 bases between. CDR3 length: 16 amino acids. Per the germline V gene, CDR1 is GTSNPN and CDR2 is SVGIG (reference sequence). The chain couples TRBV30 to TRBJ2-7, with a possible D match to TRBD1 (5 bases). This clonotype was obtained from a woman in her 70s with acute or convalescent COVID-19. Sample: peripheral blood. CDR3 residues: CAWSVRRQGGRSEQYF. Written as DNA, the CDR3 is TGTGCCTGGAGTGTTCGGCGTCAGGGCGGCCGGAGCGAGCAGTACTTC.